One and the same sample provided the 23 T cell receptor beta chains below, sequenced in a study of cytomegalovirus exposure and HLA in healthy donors. In the PCR, 60 Vbeta and 13 Jbeta primers were used. Some clones are missing from TCRdb's copy, which holds only in-frame ones; the method was immunoSEQ multiplex PCR. The top ten hold around 2% of the sample, which has under 200,000 clones, approximately 81% seen once. Source material: PBMCs. Receptors were obtained from a woman aged 18 to 35 in good health and CMV-seropositive.

A single count supports this clone. The rearrangement joins TRBV5-1 to TRBJ2-1, with 12 bases lining up with TRBD2. CDR3 size: 16 residues. V dropped 6 bases and J dropped 8; count of bases not matched to a gene: 12. Germline loops: CDR1 SGHRS, CDR2 YFSETQ. Here the CDR3 DNA reads TGCGCCAGCAAACAAATACTAGCGGGGGGTGTAGATGAGCAGTTCTTC. Protein: CASKQILAGGVDEQFF.

This clone has only a few counts. The chain uses TRBV6-5 and TRBJ2-5, with TRBD2 matching over 11 bases. The CDR3 runs 15 residues. V dropped 5 bases and J dropped 5; count of bases not matched to a gene: 7. Looked up from germline, CDR1 is MNHEY and CDR2 is SVGAGI. The CDR3: CASSQGTSGGETQYF. CDR3 nucleotides: TGTGCCAGCAGTCAGGGGACTAGCGGAGGGGAGACCCAGTACTTC.

This chain uses TRBV28 with TRBJ2-7; TRBD1 matches 7 bases. Germline V gene sequence: CDR1 MDHEN, CDR2 SYDVKM. V was clipped by 2 bases and J by 2 bases; unmatched bases: 27. The CDR3 is 22 amino acids. The CDR3 DNA reads TGTGCCAGCAGTTTAGCCGCCCGGACAGGCCGACCGATGACCACTTCCCCCTACGAGCAGTACTTC. This translates into CASSLAARTGRPMTTSPYEQYF.

Here the CDR3 reads CASSQAPGETQYF. As DNA, the CDR3 is TGCGCCAGCAGCCAAGCCCCGGGGGAGACCCAGTACTTC. The chain carries TRBV4-3 and TRBJ2-5; D may be TRBD2 (5 bases). Germline CDR1 and CDR2: LGHNA and YSLEER. This CDR3 is built from 13 residues. Trimming took 1 base from V and 5 from J, leaving 8 bases between them.

The chain employs TRBV7-7 and TRBJ1-4, with 7 bases matching TRBD1. With V trimmed by 1 base and J by 8 bases, 7 bases remained unmatched. The CDR3 consists of 15 residues. Germline V gene data show CDR1 as SSHAT and CDR2 as FNYEAQ (reference sequence). The CDR3 region is CASSLGQGMGEKLFF. As DNA, the CDR3 is TGTGCCAGCAGCTTAGGACAGGGAATGGGGGAAAAACTGTTTTTT.

About this clone itself: The junction does not match germline at one end; this may be a read error. The CDR3 reads CASSLNRGRANSQYF. The CDR3 DNA sequence: TGTGCCAGCAGCTTAAACAGGGGGCGGGCAAACAGTCAGTACTTC. The chain couples TRBV5-6 to TRBJ2-4; 9 bases agree with TRBD1. The CDR3 covers 15 residues. The germline V gene encodes CDR1 SGHDT and CDR2 YYEEEE.

The genes are TRBV11-1 and TRBJ1-1; the D gene is possibly TRBD1 (5 bases). The CDR3 sequence is 15 residues long. V was pared by 5 bases and J by 2 bases, with 15 bases between. CDR1 SGHAT and CDR2 FQDESV come from the germline V gene (reference sequence). The CDR3 spells CASSHHFGGNTEAFF. Here the CDR3 DNA reads TGTGCCAGCAGCCATCACTTCGGGGGTAACACTGAAGCTTTCTTT.

This clone has just a few counts. This rearrangement joins TRBV2 to TRBJ1-5, with a tentative D call TRBD1 (5 bases). The CDR3 totals 14 residues. V was trimmed by 5 bases and J by 5 bases, leaving 13 bases between them. CDR1 is SNHLY and CDR2 is FYNNEI in the germline V gene. CDR3 DNA sequence: TGTGCCAGCAGTACCCAGGGTTACCATCAGCCCCAGCATTTT. Its protein is CASSTQGYHQPQHF.

The rearrangement uses TRBV19 and TRBJ2-1, with 7 bases lining up with TRBD2. The ends lost 7 bases at V and 10 bases at J; junction bases unmatched: 13. The CDR3 covers 14 residues. CDR1 and CDR2 from the germline V gene are LNHDA and SQIVND (reference sequence). DNA of the CDR3: TGTGCCAGTACTCCGGGGACTATCTCGGGGGAGCAGTTCTTC. This gives the protein CASTPGTISGEQFF.

This clone has only a few counts. This chain joins TRBV9 and TRBJ2-1; TRBD1 aligns across 9 bases. This CDR3 contains 14 residues. Per the germline V gene, CDR1 is SGDLS and CDR2 is YYNGEE. The junction had 3 bases not matched to a gene; V was cut back by 0 bases and J by 8 bases. CDR3 in amino acids: CASSVEGQGDEQFF. The CDR3 coding sequence is TGTGCCAGCAGCGTAGAGGGACAGGGCGATGAGCAGTTCTTC.

The chain couples TRBV7-6 to TRBJ2-1; unclear D gene. Germline V gives CDR1 SGHVS, CDR2 FNYEAQ. V lost 3 bases to trimming and J lost 0 bases, with 3 bases between them. The CDR3 length is 13 residues. This CDR3 reads CASSFFSYNEQFF. In DNA, the CDR3 is TGTGCCAGCAGCTTCTTCTCCTACAATGAGCAGTTCTTC. The full variable domain, with the rest looked up from reference TRBV7-6 and TRBJ2-1, is GAGVSQSPRYKVTKRGQDVALRCDPISGHVSLYWYRQALGQGPEFLTYFNYEAQQDKSGLPNDRFSAERPEGSISTLTIQRTEQRDSAMYRCASSFFSYNEQFFGPGTRLTVL.

This sequence joins TRBV7-9 and TRBJ2-7; D is uncertain. Germline CDR1 and CDR2: SEHNR and FQNEAQ (reference sequence). V lost 2 bases to trimming and J lost 6 bases, with 8 bases between them. The CDR3 is 12 residues long. DNA for the CDR3: TGTGCCAGCAGCTTAAGTCGAGGCGAGCAGTACTTC. This gives the protein CASSLSRGEQYF.

The chain employs TRBV4-1 and TRBJ1-1; 7 nucleotides agree with TRBD1. The CDR3 sequence is 14 residues long. J gave up 1 base and V 5 bases, and 4 bases lay outside the gene matches. The germline gives CDR1 MGHRA, CDR2 YSYEKL. This CDR3 is CASSFRQGNTEAFF. The CDR3 coding sequence is TGCGCCAGCAGCTTTAGACAGGGGAACACTGAAGCTTTCTTT.

V gene TRBV6-6 combines with J gene TRBJ2-7; 9 positions match TRBD1. The germline V gene encodes CDR1 MNHNY and CDR2 SVGAGI (reference sequence). The CDR3 contains 15 residues. Trimming at V came to 5 bases and at J to 5 bases, leaving 10 bases not matched to a gene. CDR3 DNA: TGTGCCAGCAGTAAACGGGACAGGGCGTCTAACGAGCAGTACTTC. Encoded protein: CASSKRDRASNEQYF.

The rearrangement links TRBV30 to TRBJ1-1, with a weak D call TRBD1 (5 bases). Germline V gene sequence: CDR1 GTSNPN, CDR2 SVGIG (reference sequence). The ends were cut back, 6 bases at V and 0 bases at J, with 14 bases in the middle. CDR3 length: 14 residues. DNA for the CDR3: TGTGCCTGTCCCAGGAGGGGCATGAACACTGAAGCTTTCTTT. This codes for CACPRRGMNTEAFF.

The chain has TRBV7-9 and TRBJ1-1; D not certain. V was shortened by 6 bases and J by 7 bases, with 15 bases between the two germline ends. Germline CDR1 reads SEHNR; CDR2 reads FQNEAQ (reference sequence). The CDR3 runs 13 residues. DNA of the CDR3: TGTGCCAGCAGATCGGCCGCGGCAGATGAAGCTTTCTTT. This codes for CASRSAAADEAFF.

This clone was counted once. This chain connects TRBV14 to TRBJ1-4, with 9 bases fitting TRBD1. The CDR3 loop spans 16 amino acids. The junction had 4 bases not matched to a gene; V was cut back by 2 bases and J by 3 bases. The germline gives CDR1 SGHDN, CDR2 FVKESK. Here the CDR3 DNA reads TGTGCCAGCAGCCAACCACGACAGGGGGCTAATGAAAAACTGTTTTTT. This translates into CASSQPRQGANEKLFF.

The CDR3 DNA sequence: TGTGCCATCAGTGGTACTGGAAACACCATATATTTT. It codes for CAISGTGNTIYF. The chain recombines TRBV10-3 with TRBJ1-3; the D is unclear. Trimming took 4 bases from V and 2 from J, leaving 3 bases between them. Germline loops: CDR1 ENHRY, CDR2 SYGVKD. CDR3 length: 12 residues.

Only a few counts were recorded for this clone. The CDR3 nucleotides read TGTGCCAGCAGCTTCGAGGGGGTATGGTCACCCCTCCACTTT. This sequence encodes CASSFEGVWSPLHF. The rearrangement links TRBV7-9 to TRBJ1-6; perhaps TRBD1 as D (6 bases). This CDR3 is built from 14 residues. Per germline, CDR1 SEHNR and CDR2 FQNEAQ (reference sequence). V was clipped by 3 bases and J by 10 bases, with 13 bases between them.

The chain uses TRBV7-2 and TRBJ1-1; a weak D match, TRBD1 (5 bases). In germline, CDR1 is SGHTA, CDR2 FQGNSA. This CDR3 has 15 residues. The germline V and J ends were trimmed by 5 bases and 3 bases, with 16 bases remaining between them. CDR3 DNA sequence: TGTGCCAGCAGCCGACAGCATACAGTTTACACTGAAGCTTTCTTT. It translates to CASSRQHTVYTEAFF.

In the case of this clone: Other DNA sequences in the same sample also yield this CDR3. The rearrangement joins TRBV29-1 to TRBJ1-1; no clear D. This CDR3 has 12 residues. Germline-derived CDR1 and CDR2 are SQVTM and ANQGSEA. V was clipped by 4 bases and J by 1 base, with 7 bases between them. DNA for the CDR3: TGCAGCGTTGGCAGGCCGAACACTGAAGCTTTCTTT. Its translation: CSVGRPNTEAFF. The entire variable domain, with the rest obtained from reference TRBV29-1 and TRBJ1-1, is as follows: SAVISQKPSRDICQRGTSLTIQCQVDSQVTMMFWYRQQPGQSLTLIATANQGSEATYESGFVIDKFPISRPNLTFSTLTVSNMSPEDSSIYLCSVGRPNTEAFFGQGTRLTVV.

This chain uses TRBV5-1 with TRBJ2-5; a possible D gene is TRBD2 (6 bases). This CDR3 region has 13 residues. CDR1 is SGHRS, CDR2 YFSETQ, per germline. V lost 2 bases and J 5 bases, leaving 10 bases between the germline ends. The CDR3 sequence: CASSLGSGETQYF. The CDR3 coding sequence is TGCGCCAGCAGCTTAGGTAGCGGTGAGACCCAGTACTTC.

Note on this clone: One junction end does not reproduce the germline sequence, and a read error may be involved. This sample also contains other DNA sequences that code for the same CDR3. V usage is TRBV19 and J usage is TRBJ1-4; D is ambiguous. In germline, CDR1 is LNHDA, CDR2 SQIVND (reference sequence). There are 15 residues in the CDR3. The CDR3 DNA sequence: TGTGCCAGTACCCGTCCTTCGGCAACTAATGAAAAGCTGTTTTTT. This gives the protein CASTRPSATNEKLFF.